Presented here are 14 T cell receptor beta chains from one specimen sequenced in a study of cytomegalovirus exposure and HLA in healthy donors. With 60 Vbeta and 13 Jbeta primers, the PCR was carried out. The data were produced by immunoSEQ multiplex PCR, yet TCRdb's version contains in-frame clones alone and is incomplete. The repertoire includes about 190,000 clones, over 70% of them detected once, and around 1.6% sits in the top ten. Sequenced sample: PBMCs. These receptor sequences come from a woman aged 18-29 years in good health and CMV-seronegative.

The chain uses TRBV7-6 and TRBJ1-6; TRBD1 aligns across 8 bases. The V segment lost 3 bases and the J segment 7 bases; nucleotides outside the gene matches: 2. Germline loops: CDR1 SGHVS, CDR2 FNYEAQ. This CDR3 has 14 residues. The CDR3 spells CASSLGQENSPLHF. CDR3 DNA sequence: TGTGCCAGCAGCTTGGGACAGGAGAATTCACCCCTCCACTTT.

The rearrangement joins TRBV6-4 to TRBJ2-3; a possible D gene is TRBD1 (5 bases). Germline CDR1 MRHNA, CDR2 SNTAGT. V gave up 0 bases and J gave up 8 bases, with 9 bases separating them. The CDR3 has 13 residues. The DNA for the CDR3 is TGTGCCAGCAGTGACTCAACAAGGGGTACGCAGTATTTT. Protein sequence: CASSDSTRGTQYF.

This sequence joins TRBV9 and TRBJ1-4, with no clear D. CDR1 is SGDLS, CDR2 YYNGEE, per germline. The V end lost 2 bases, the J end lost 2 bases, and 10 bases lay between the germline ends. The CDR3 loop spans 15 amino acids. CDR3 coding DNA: TGTGCCAGCAGCGTCGATCCAGCGACTAATGAAAAACTGTTTTTT. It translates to CASSVDPATNEKLFF. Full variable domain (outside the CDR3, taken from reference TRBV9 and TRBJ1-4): DSGVTQTPKHLITATGQRVTLRCSPRSGDLSVYWYQQSLDQGLQFLIQYYNGEERAKGNILERFSAQQFPDLHSELNLSSLELGDSALYFCASSVDPATNEKLFFGSGTQLSVL.

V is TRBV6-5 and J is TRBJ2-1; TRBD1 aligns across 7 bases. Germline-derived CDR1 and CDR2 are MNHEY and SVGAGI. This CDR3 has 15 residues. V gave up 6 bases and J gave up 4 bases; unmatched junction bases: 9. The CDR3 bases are TGTGCCAGCAGAAACACCGGGACAGCGTACAATGAGCAGTTCTTC. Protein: CASRNTGTAYNEQFF.

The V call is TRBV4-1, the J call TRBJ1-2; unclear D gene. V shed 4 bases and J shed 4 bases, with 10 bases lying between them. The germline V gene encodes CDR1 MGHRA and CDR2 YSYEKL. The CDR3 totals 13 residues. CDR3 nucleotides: TGCGCCAGCAGCCGAGTAGACACCTATGGCTACACCTTC. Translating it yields CASSRVDTYGYTF.

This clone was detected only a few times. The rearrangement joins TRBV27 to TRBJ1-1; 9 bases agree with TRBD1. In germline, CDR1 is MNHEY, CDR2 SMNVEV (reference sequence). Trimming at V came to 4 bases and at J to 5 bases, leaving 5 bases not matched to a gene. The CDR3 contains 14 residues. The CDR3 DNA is TGTGCCAGCAGTTATACGACAGGGGGGACTGAAGCTTTCTTT. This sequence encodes CASSYTTGGTEAFF.

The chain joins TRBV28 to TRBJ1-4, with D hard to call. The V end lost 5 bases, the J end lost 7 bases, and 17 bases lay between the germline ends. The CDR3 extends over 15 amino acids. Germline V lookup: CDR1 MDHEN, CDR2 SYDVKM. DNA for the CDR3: TGTGCCAGCAGTCCCCACGCAGGCCAGGTTGAAAAACTGTTTTTT. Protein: CASSPHAGQVEKLFF.

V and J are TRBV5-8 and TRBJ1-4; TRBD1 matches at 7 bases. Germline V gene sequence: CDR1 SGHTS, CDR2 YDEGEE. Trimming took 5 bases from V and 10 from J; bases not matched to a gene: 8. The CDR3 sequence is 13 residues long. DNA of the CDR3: TGTGCCAGCAGTCCCGTACAGGGGTTAAAACTGTTTTTT. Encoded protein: CASSPVQGLKLFF.

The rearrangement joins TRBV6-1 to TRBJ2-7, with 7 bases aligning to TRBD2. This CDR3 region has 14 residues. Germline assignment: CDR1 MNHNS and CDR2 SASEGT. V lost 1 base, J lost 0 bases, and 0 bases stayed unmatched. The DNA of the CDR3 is TGTGCCAGCAGTGAAGGACTAGCCTCCTACGAGCAGTACTTC. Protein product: CASSEGLASYEQYF.

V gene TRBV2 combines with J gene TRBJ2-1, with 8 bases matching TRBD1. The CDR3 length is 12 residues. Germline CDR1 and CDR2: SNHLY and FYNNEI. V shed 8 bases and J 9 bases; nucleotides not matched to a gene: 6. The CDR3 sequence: CASEPGGSEQFF. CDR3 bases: TGTGCCAGCGAACCAGGGGGCAGTGAGCAGTTCTTC.

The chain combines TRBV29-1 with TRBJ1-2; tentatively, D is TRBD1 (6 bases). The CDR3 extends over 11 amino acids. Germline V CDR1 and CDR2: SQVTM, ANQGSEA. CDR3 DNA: TGCAGTTCATATGGGGGCGAAGGCTACACCTTC. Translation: CSSYGGEGYTF.

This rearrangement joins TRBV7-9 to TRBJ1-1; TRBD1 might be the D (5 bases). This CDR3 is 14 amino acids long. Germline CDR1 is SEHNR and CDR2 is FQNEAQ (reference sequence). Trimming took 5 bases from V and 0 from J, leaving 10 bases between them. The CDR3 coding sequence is TGTGCCAGCAGCAAAGGGACTCTGAACACTGAAGCTTTCTTT. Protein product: CASSKGTLNTEAFF.

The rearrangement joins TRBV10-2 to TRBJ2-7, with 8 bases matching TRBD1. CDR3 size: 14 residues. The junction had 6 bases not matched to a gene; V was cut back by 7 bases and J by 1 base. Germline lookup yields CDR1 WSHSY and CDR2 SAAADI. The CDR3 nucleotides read TGCGCCAGCACAGAGGACAGGGCTTCCTACGAGCAGTACTTC. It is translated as CASTEDRASYEQYF.

CDR3 bases: TGTGCCAGCAGTTTATGGAGGCAGGGAGGCGGCTACACCTTC. This translates into CASSLWRQGGGYTF. The V and J genes are TRBV28 and TRBJ1-2, with a possible D match to TRBD1 (5 bases). Trimming shortened V by 0 bases and J by 8 bases, and 13 bases separated the two germline ends. CDR1 and CDR2 from the germline V gene are MDHEN and SYDVKM. The CDR3 totals 14 residues.